A single sample is the source of the 26 T cell receptor beta chains below, sequenced in a study of blood T cell repertoires in COVID-19. Sequenced by immunoSEQ multiplex PCR; TCRdb stores in-frame clones only, minus some. The sample holds 130,000 to 150,000 clones, over 75% seen once. Sample: peripheral blood. The receptor source for this set is a man aged 60 to 75 with active or convalescent COVID-19.

This chain connects TRBV28 to TRBJ2-7; 8 bases fit TRBD1. CDR3 length: 14 amino acids. The V gene's germline CDR1 is MDHEN and CDR2 SYDVKM. The J segment lost 2 bases and the V segment lost 8 bases, leaving 8 bases of the junction unmatched. The CDR3 region is CASFDRGETYEQYF. In nucleotides, the CDR3 is TGTGCCAGCTTCGACAGGGGCGAAACCTACGAGCAGTACTTC. Full variable domain (missing parts from reference TRBV28 and TRBJ2-7): DVKVTQSSRYLVKRTGEKVFLECVQDMDHENMFWYRQDPGLGLRLIYFSYDVKMKEKGDIPEGYSVSREKKERFSLILESASTNQTSMYLCASFDRGETYEQYFGPGTRLTVT.

The V gene is TRBV14, the J gene TRBJ1-3; D gene ambiguous. The CDR3 contains 16 residues. The germline gives CDR1 SGHDN, CDR2 FVKESK. With 2 bases removed from V and 0 bases from J, the gap between germline ends came to 11 bases. The CDR3: CASSQPTPSSGNTIYF. The CDR3 DNA sequence: TGTGCCAGCAGCCAACCCACACCCAGCTCTGGAAACACCATATATTTT.

The chain links TRBV7-3 to TRBJ2-6, with 8 bases lining up with TRBD2. CDR3 length equals 17 residues. The junction had 6 bases not matched to a gene; V was cut back by 5 bases and J by 0 bases. Germline V gene sequence: CDR1 SGHTA, CDR2 FQGTGA. The CDR3 nucleotides read TGTGCCAGCAGCCCAATAGCGGGAAACTCTGGGGCCAACGTCCTGACTTTC. It yields the protein CASSPIAGNSGANVLTF.

This rearrangement joins TRBV18 to TRBJ2-2; TRBD1 matches 10 bases. The CDR3 covers 15 residues. Germline V CDR1 and CDR2: KGHSH, LQKENI. V lost 2 bases to trimming and J lost 7 bases; unmatched junction nucleotides: 4. This CDR3 reads CASSPDRGRGGELFF. In DNA, the CDR3 is TGTGCCAGCTCACCAGACAGGGGGCGCGGCGGGGAGCTGTTTTTT.

This sequence joins TRBV2 and TRBJ1-3; the D gene is possibly TRBD1 (5 bases). Germline values: CDR1 SNHLY, CDR2 FYNNEI. This CDR3 spans 15 amino acids. Deletions cut 7 bases from V and 0 bases from J, with 13 bases between. DNA for the CDR3: TGTGCCAGCAAAGTCAGGGACTACTCTGGAAACACCATATATTTT. Its protein is CASKVRDYSGNTIYF.

The rearrangement joins TRBV20-1 to TRBJ2-4; a possible D gene is TRBD2 (7 bases). The CDR3 is 19 residues long. Germline V CDR1 and CDR2: DFQATT, SNEGSKA (reference sequence). Between the trimmed V and J ends, which lost 3 bases and 6 bases, there was a span of 30 bases. The CDR3 sequence is CSASRGSGLGTGRLNIQYF. The CDR3 DNA reads TGCAGTGCTAGTAGGGGGTCCGGACTAGGCACCGGGAGGCTAAACATTCAGTACTTC.

The chain recombines TRBV11-2 with TRBJ2-2; 10 nucleotides agree with TRBD2. CDR1 is SGHAT, CDR2 FQNNGV, per germline. After removal of 5 bases from V and 6 bases from J, the junction contained 12 bases not matched to a gene. The CDR3 length is 17 residues. CDR3 loop: CASSPSGGLAGAGELFF. In DNA form, the CDR3 reads TGTGCCAGCAGCCCCTCGGGAGGGCTAGCGGGAGCCGGGGAGCTGTTTTTT.

The chain is built from TRBV6-5 and TRBJ2-2; 11 nucleotides align to TRBD1. Germline V gives CDR1 MNHEY, CDR2 SVGAGI. Trimming removed 11 bases from V and 7 bases from J; junction bases left unmatched: 6. The length of the CDR3 is 13 residues. The CDR3 spells CAGGQGAGGELFF. CDR3 DNA sequence: TGTGCCGGTGGACAGGGGGCGGGCGGGGAGCTGTTTTTT.

A word on this clone: The junction departs from germline at one end; a sequencing error may be responsible. The J gene is TRBJ2-5, the V gene TRBV14; possibly TRBD2 for D (7 bases). The CDR3 consists of 15 residues. Per germline, CDR1 SGHDN and CDR2 FVKESK. CDR3 nucleotide sequence: TGTGCCAGCACCCAAGAGGGGGAGGGAAGGGAGACCCAGTACTTC. As protein: CASTQEGEGRETQYF.

This chain joins TRBV25-1 and TRBJ2-1; 7 nucleotides line up with TRBD2. This CDR3 region has 12 residues. In germline, CDR1 is MGHDK, CDR2 SYGVNS. J lost 12 bases, V lost 2 bases, and 4 bases had no gene match. The CDR3 region has the DNA TGTGCCAGCAGTGAAGAAGCGGGGTCGCAGTTCTTC. Translation gives CASSEEAGSQFF.

This chain connects TRBV18 to TRBJ2-3; D remains ambiguous. V lost 5 bases to trimming and J lost 6 bases, with 6 bases between them. CDR3 length: 11 amino acids. Per germline, CDR1 KGHSH and CDR2 LQKENI. The CDR3 loop is CASSIRDTQYF. The CDR3 coding sequence is TGTGCCAGCTCAATCAGGGATACGCAGTATTTT.

This clone appeared a few times. V and J are TRBV6-2 or TRBV6-3 and TRBJ1-1; D call uncertain. Trimming pared 2 bases from V and 8 bases from J, leaving 15 bases between. Germline V gene lookup returns CDR1 MNHEY and CDR2 SVGEGT. This CDR3 is built from 14 residues. CDR3 region: CASSYERGFREAFF. In DNA, the CDR3 is TGTGCCAGCAGTTACGAACGGGGTTTTCGGGAAGCTTTCTTT.

V is TRBV7-3 and J is TRBJ2-1; tentative D call: TRBD2 (5 bases). This CDR3 is 15 amino acids long. V lost 5 bases and J lost 4, with 15 bases in between. The germline CDR1 and CDR2 sequences are SGHTA and FQGTGA. The CDR3 DNA reads TGTGCCAGCAGCCCCGACTACAACCTTTACAATGAGCAGTTCTTC. This sequence encodes CASSPDYNLYNEQFF.

This clone was observed a single time. The chain carries TRBV5-4 and TRBJ1-2, with unresolved D. Trimming removed 0 bases from V and 0 bases from J, with 6 bases in between. The germline gives CDR1 SGHNT, CDR2 YYREEE (reference sequence). The CDR3 runs to 14 residues. In nucleotides, the CDR3 is TGTGCCAGCAGCTTGGAGGCGGCTAACTATGGCTACACCTTC. Protein sequence: CASSLEAANYGYTF.

The CDR3 spells CASLEGKEKLFF. The DNA of the CDR3 is TGTGCCAGCCTCGAGGGAAAGGAAAAACTGTTTTTT. J is TRBJ1-4 and V is TRBV28; D is unresolved. With 8 bases removed from V and 8 bases from J, the gap between germline ends came to 12 bases. The CDR3 is made up of 12 amino acids. The germline V gene encodes CDR1 MDHEN and CDR2 SYDVKM.

The genes are TRBV27 and TRBJ2-7, with 7 bases matching TRBD1. This CDR3 region has 14 residues. V shed 2 bases, J shed 6 bases, and the junction held 7 bases outside the gene matches. The V gene's germline CDR1 is MNHEY and CDR2 SMNVEV (reference sequence). The CDR3 DNA reads as TGTGCCAGCAGTTTAGACAGGGTGTCAAGCGAGCAGTACTTC. The encoded protein is CASSLDRVSSEQYF.

The chain is built from TRBV5-1 and TRBJ2-7, with TRBD2 identical over 13 bases. V gave up 4 bases and J gave up 3 bases; unmatched junction bases: 7. This CDR3 is built from 16 residues. Germline V lookup: CDR1 SGHRS, CDR2 YFSETQ. The DNA for the CDR3 is TGCGCCAGCAGCAAATCCGGGACTAGCGGGATCTACGAGCAGTACTTC. Amino acid sequence: CASSKSGTSGIYEQYF.

The chain links TRBV11-3 to TRBJ1-3, with a tentative D call TRBD1 (6 bases). The length of the CDR3 is 14 residues. From germline, CDR1 is SGHNT and CDR2 YENEEA. V shed 8 bases and J shed 2 bases, with 13 bases lying between them. The CDR3 coding sequence is TGTGCCAGCCAAGGGGCAGGGGCTGGAAACACCATATATTTT. Translating gives CASQGAGAGNTIYF.

On this clone: Other DNA sequences from this sample encode an identical CDR3 as well. The rearrangement uses TRBV7-2 and TRBJ2-5; D is uncertain. The ends were cut back, 1 base at V and 7 bases at J, with 7 bases in the middle. Germline lookup yields CDR1 SGHTA and CDR2 FQGNSA. The CDR3 sequence is 12 residues long. Here the CDR3 DNA reads TGTGCCAGCAGCTTAGTTTCAGGGACCCAGTACTTC. Residues: CASSLVSGTQYF.

This clone occurred a few times. This chain links TRBV11-2 with TRBJ2-1, with TRBD2 as a possible D gene (6 bases). Trimming stripped 0 bases from V and 8 bases from J, with 11 bases between. This CDR3 spans 14 amino acids. Germline V gives CDR1 SGHAT, CDR2 FQNNGV. Here the CDR3 reads CASSLELASHEQFF. The CDR3 coding sequence is TGTGCCAGCAGCTTAGAACTAGCAAGCCATGAGCAGTTCTTC.

The V and J genes are TRBV5-4 and TRBJ2-1; TRBD2 matches 7 bases. After removal of 6 bases from V and 9 bases from J, the junction contained 15 bases not matched to a gene. The germline V gene encodes CDR1 SGHNT and CDR2 YYREEE (reference sequence). The CDR3 has 15 amino acids. Written as DNA, the CDR3 is TGTGCCAGCACCCCTCGGGGCGGTGGGGGGGGTGAGCAGTTCTTC. Its protein product is CASTPRGGGGGEQFF.

This clone was seen more than once but under ten times. The chain uses TRBV21-1 and TRBJ1-2; the D call of TRBD1 is as the table states it, not checked on the DNA. TRBV21-1 is a pseudogene locus. This CDR3 spans 18 amino acids. CDR3 nucleotide sequence: TGTGCCAGCAGCAGACGCCGACAGGGCAGACCTCCTAACTATGGCTACACCTTC. It codes for CASSRRRQGRPPNYGYTF.

The chain uses TRBV6-6 and TRBJ2-1; 10 nucleotides match TRBD2. V trimming: 4 bases; J trimming: 7 bases; junction bases outside the gene matches: 7. CDR1 MNHNY and CDR2 SVGAGI come from the germline V gene (reference sequence). The CDR3 sequence is 15 residues long. Written as DNA, the CDR3 is TGTGCCAGCAGTTCTCAGCGGGAGGGTAGGAATGAGCAGTTCTTC. It encodes CASSSQREGRNEQFF.

This chain links TRBV12-2 with TRBJ1-1; no DNA check was done on the table's D call, TRBD1. TRBV12-2 is an annotated pseudogene. CDR3 length: 16 amino acids. CDR3: CASRPNSFRGLTEAFF. The CDR3 DNA follows: TGTGCAAGTCGCCCTAATTCGTTTAGGGGGCTAACTGAAGCTTTCTTT.

The rearrangement links TRBV3-1 (or the pseudogene TRBV3-2) to TRBJ1-5; D possibly corresponds to TRBD1 (5 bases). The germline V gene has CDR1 LGHDT and CDR2 YNNKEL (reference sequence). This CDR3 contains 15 residues. V was clipped by 1 base and J by 5 bases, with 12 bases between them. DNA for the CDR3: TGTGCCAGCAGCCAAGGGTGGAGGGGAGATCAGCCCCAGCATTTT. Translating it yields CASSQGWRGDQPQHF.

The rearrangement links TRBV29-1 to TRBJ2-4; no reliable D call. The CDR3 is 15 residues long. Trimming shortened V by 0 bases and J by 0 bases, and 9 bases separated the two germline ends. Per the germline V gene, CDR1 is SQVTM and CDR2 is ANQGSEA. The CDR3 sequence: CSVEESYIAKNIQYF. CDR3 bases: TGCAGCGTTGAAGAAAGCTATATAGCCAAAAACATTCAGTACTTC.